The TCR beta chain described here comes from a study of CD8 T cells in ankylosing spondylitis. Study results and caveats: Prior work had noted some motif variants in reactive arthritis blood and synovial fluid.

About this clonotype itself: Antigen specificity is unknown.

The CDR3 has 15 residues. Germline CDR1 reads DFQATT; CDR2 reads SNEGSKA (reference sequence). V was pared by 0 bases and J by 3 bases, with 6 bases of the junction left unmatched. MiXCR, run by TCRdb on the 5' RACE reads, gives a single entry per CDR3 protein. The sample has roughly 150,000 distinct CDR3 sequences; roughly 34% are singletons. Sequenced: synovial fluid, either unsorted or a sorted T cell fraction (not recorded which). J is TRBJ2-7 and V is TRBV20-1; 9 bases match TRBD1. The origin of this receptor is a male donor with ankylosing spondylitis. The DNA for the CDR3 is TGCAGTGCTAGAGATCAGGGACAGGGCGGCTACGAGCAGTACTTC. This sequence encodes CSARDQGQGGYEQYF.